This T cell receptor beta chain was sequenced for a study of blood T cell repertoires in COVID-19 (dated by TCRdb to the early 2020s). Context from the whole study: Samples from collaborators originated in the United States, Italy and Spain and spanned both the acute and convalescent phases of COVID-19. Deeply sampled blood TCRbeta repertoires from subjects exposed to, actively infected with, or recovered from COVID-19 were included in the dataset. The material from the prospective study consisted of cDNA or gDNA derived from T cells, B-cell-depleted T cells, or PBMCs. Samples came from the ongoing ImmuneRACE study (first 160 participants) plus 1,254 subjects from 6 global collaborators. The sample metadata nearly always contained a de-identified subject ID, COVID-19 status, age in years and sex. Where HLA class I and class II types were available, the types were taken from metadata supplied by the sample provider, not from assay-based typing. The repertoires were released in a freely available public database intended as a resource for research on the immune response to SARS-CoV-2. Overall study outcomes, separate from this receptor: The amount of clinical and demographic metadata varied by source and participant and was provided uncurated.

The immunoSEQ Assay, a bias-controlled multiplex PCR, was used to amplify TCRbeta CDR3 regions from genomic DNA. The source study handled its data this way. Within the assay, amplification of reference gene primers was used to estimate how many nucleated cells each sample contained. Sequence reads were collapsed and filtered to measure the absolute abundance of every unique TCRbeta CDR3 rearrangement. For each sample, productive Simpson clonality was calculated as the square root of Simpson's diversity index over productive rearrangements. TCRdb re-hosts the immuneACCESS table, in-frame sequences only. Its copies lack some clones; in the studies checked, an unresolved V gene accounts for under half of them, and the cause for the rest is not known. That table is the source of V, J and clone size, and D and trimming were worked out from the DNA. The sample table records 350,000 to 400,000 clones; more than 75% of these occur just once. The ten largest clones represent 1.2% of the sample.

Notes on this clone: There is no known antigen for this receptor. No qualities accompany the bases; no much larger clone lies one base away.

Enrolling through a virtual design, the prospective study's participants ranged in age from about 18 to 100 years and lived across 24 United States geographic areas. Cohort assignment in the prospective study relied on participant-reported clinical history from a screening survey and a study questionnaire. ImmuneRACE Cohort 3 recovered participants were defined by two consecutive negative NP/OP PCR tests, healthcare professional clearance, or symptom resolution. Mobile phlebotomists in the prospective study collected whole blood, serum and a nasopharyngeal or oropharyngeal swab from every participant. Additional blood draws and questionnaires over an approximately 2-month period could optionally be provided by prospective study participants. Before DNA extraction, blood samples from the prospective study were shipped at room temperature or frozen. Relative to germline, V is 0 bases shorter and J is 2 bases shorter, with 7 bases between their ends. From the cysteine through the phenylalanine, the CDR3 covers 15 amino acids. Only the CDR3 DNA is retained, 45 bases long and in frame from the first base. CDR1 and CDR2 were assigned from the germline V gene as KGHSH and LQKENI.

This clonotype was obtained from a woman between 18 and 30 years old who had recovered from COVID-19. The sequencing input was PBMCs or T cells enriched from blood (not recorded which). The chain joins TRBV18 to TRBJ2-2; no D gene is confidently identified. The CDR3 region has the sequence CASSPPVRNTGELFF. The DNA sequence is TGTGCCAGCTCACCACCGGTCAGAAACACCGGGGAGCTGTTTTTT.